These T cell receptor beta chains were read from a single sample in a study of T cells in Graves' hyperthyroidism and ophthalmopathy. TCRdb recomputed calls from the multiplex PCR reads with MiXCR, one row per CDR3 protein. The sample includes under 350,000 distinct CDR3 sequences, around a sixth of them seen just once. The specimen was blood. Receptors were obtained from a woman in her forties or fifties with Graves' hyperthyroidism. Both conserved end residues are part of each CDR3. D genes are given only for firm matches.

CDR3 length: 13; D gene: TRBD1; V gene: TRBV28; J gene: TRBJ2-7; CDR3 protein: CASSLDRGLEQYF
CDR3 length: 19; D gene: TRBD1; V gene: TRBV18; J gene: TRBJ1-2; CDR3 protein: CASSPSRDRRTTSNYGYTF
CDR3 length: 12; D gene: -; V gene: TRBV19; J gene: TRBJ1-5; CDR3 protein: CASRWVDQPQHF
CDR3 length: 16; D gene: TRBD2; V gene: TRBV5-1; J gene: TRBJ2-3; CDR3 protein: CASSRLGAGGGLPQYF
CDR3 length: 14; D gene: -; V gene: TRBV7-3; J gene: TRBJ2-1; CDR3 protein: CASTERPQVKEQFF
CDR3 length: 14; D gene: TRBD2; V gene: TRBV28; J gene: TRBJ2-1; CDR3 protein: CASRTGLAVNEQFF
CDR3 length: 14; D gene: TRBD1; V gene: TRBV5-1; J gene: TRBJ1-5; CDR3 protein: CASSLGTGDQPQHF
CDR3 length: 15; D gene: -; V gene: TRBV5-1; J gene: TRBJ2-3; CDR3 protein: CASSLGTSGSDTQYF
CDR3 length: 16; D gene: -; V gene: TRBV20-1; J gene: TRBJ1-5; CDR3 protein: CSARVGMSGGPGPQHF
CDR3 length: 14; D gene: TRBD2; V gene: TRBV27; J gene: TRBJ2-1; CDR3 protein: CASSHGTSGNEQFF
CDR3 length: 16; D gene: -; V gene: TRBV7-9; J gene: TRBJ2-1; CDR3 protein: CASSLGLGSPYNEQFF
CDR3 length: 13; D gene: -; V gene: TRBV28; J gene: TRBJ2-2; CDR3 protein: CASSSSNTGELFF
CDR3 length: 13; D gene: -; V gene: TRBV6-1; J gene: TRBJ2-2; CDR3 protein: CASSITDTGELFF
CDR3 length: 14; D gene: -; V gene: TRBV7-9; J gene: TRBJ1-5; CDR3 protein: CASSPVTGLSAQHF
CDR3 length: 13; D gene: -; V gene: TRBV12-3/TRBV12-4; J gene: TRBJ2-7; CDR3 protein: CASSSQSTYEQYF
CDR3 length: 14; D gene: -; V gene: TRBV2; J gene: TRBJ1-2; CDR3 protein: CASRTRGVGYGYTF
CDR3 length: 14; D gene: TRBD2; V gene: TRBV20-1; J gene: TRBJ2-7; CDR3 protein: CSVPLAGSGYEQYF
CDR3 length: 11; D gene: -; V gene: TRBV20-1; J gene: TRBJ2-5; CDR3 protein: CSATMGETQYF
CDR3 length: 18; D gene: TRBD2; V gene: TRBV3-1; J gene: TRBJ2-7; CDR3 protein: CASSQVFGGSARFYEQYF
CDR3 length: 15; D gene: TRBD1; V gene: TRBV20-1; J gene: TRBJ2-5; CDR3 protein: CSANAGTGVFETQYF
CDR3 length: 17; D gene: -; V gene: TRBV3-1; J gene: TRBJ2-3; CDR3 protein: CASSQGFGGARLGTQYF
CDR3 length: 13; D gene: -; V gene: TRBV30; J gene: TRBJ2-1; CDR3 protein: CAWSDAEENEQFF
CDR3 length: 18; D gene: -; V gene: TRBV7-9; J gene: TRBJ1-4; CDR3 protein: CASSYQSGGSTTNEKLFF
CDR3 length: 17; D gene: -; V gene: TRBV5-1; J gene: TRBJ2-2; CDR3 protein: CASSLGLQGANTGELFF
CDR3 length: 12; D gene: -; V gene: TRBV24-1; J gene: TRBJ2-2; CDR3 protein: CATSQYTGELFF
CDR3 length: 13; D gene: -; V gene: TRBV30; J gene: TRBJ1-4; CDR3 protein: CAWSVQSREKLFF
CDR3 length: 13; D gene: -; V gene: TRBV29-1; J gene: TRBJ1-1; CDR3 protein: CSFCPLQGTEAFF
CDR3 length: 12; D gene: TRBD1; V gene: TRBV29-1; J gene: TRBJ1-1; CDR3 protein: CSGLDRGTEAFF
CDR3 length: 13; D gene: -; V gene: TRBV7-3; J gene: TRBJ1-6; CDR3 protein: CASRRGGDSPLHF
CDR3 length: 14; D gene: -; V gene: TRBV28; J gene: TRBJ1-4; CDR3 protein: CASSLTEVNEKLFF
CDR3 length: 15; D gene: TRBD2; V gene: TRBV7-7; J gene: TRBJ2-1; CDR3 protein: CASSLGGGGHNEQFF
CDR3 length: 13; D gene: -; V gene: TRBV30; J gene: TRBJ1-1; CDR3 protein: CAWSVRGNTEAFF
CDR3 length: 14; D gene: -; V gene: TRBV11-2; J gene: TRBJ1-1; CDR3 protein: CASSLVPRDTEAFF
CDR3 length: 16; D gene: -; V gene: TRBV19; J gene: TRBJ2-2; CDR3 protein: CASSIVATPNTGELFF
CDR3 length: 13; D gene: -; V gene: TRBV7-3; J gene: TRBJ2-3; CDR3 protein: CASSFRSEDTQYF
CDR3 length: 14; D gene: -; V gene: TRBV12-3/TRBV12-4; J gene: TRBJ1-2; CDR3 protein: CASSPTRGPNGYTF
CDR3 length: 12; D gene: -; V gene: TRBV3-1; J gene: TRBJ1-2; CDR3 protein: CASSQDGGGYTF
CDR3 length: 13; D gene: TRBD2; V gene: TRBV7-8; J gene: TRBJ2-2; CDR3 protein: CASSPGLAGELFF
CDR3 length: 15; D gene: TRBD1; V gene: TRBV3-1; J gene: TRBJ1-1; CDR3 protein: CASSQWTGDNTEAFF
CDR3 length: 15; D gene: -; V gene: TRBV12-3/TRBV12-4; J gene: TRBJ1-1; CDR3 protein: CASSLLYSAIPEAFF
CDR3 length: 15; D gene: -; V gene: TRBV5-1; J gene: TRBJ2-5; CDR3 protein: CASSLWRGRQETQYF
CDR3 length: 13; D gene: -; V gene: TRBV29-1; J gene: TRBJ1-1; CDR3 protein: CSVPAGRGTEAFF
CDR3 length: 15; D gene: -; V gene: TRBV20-1; J gene: TRBJ2-7; CDR3 protein: CSARDLGGVRDEQYF
CDR3 length: 16; D gene: TRBD2; V gene: TRBV28; J gene: TRBJ2-1; CDR3 protein: CASSLSLAGVKDEQFF
CDR3 length: 12; D gene: TRBD1; V gene: TRBV6-1; J gene: TRBJ1-2; CDR3 protein: CASSQGARGYTF
CDR3 length: 13; D gene: TRBD2; V gene: TRBV7-2; J gene: TRBJ2-4; CDR3 protein: CASSLLGGDIQYF
CDR3 length: 17; D gene: TRBD2; V gene: TRBV2; J gene: TRBJ2-3; CDR3 protein: CASSKPSGRAGTDTQYF
CDR3 length: 17; D gene: -; V gene: TRBV5-6; J gene: TRBJ2-2; CDR3 protein: CASSLEPGARNTGELFF